Below, one T cell receptor (beta chain) is given with its context. Its specificity is unknown. Just one base apart from a much larger clone, this may be a read error. These data originate in a study of response to subunit inactivated influenza vaccine. TCRdb re-analysed the RT-PCR reads in MiXCR, keeping a single row per CDR3 protein. This table has 450,000 to 600,000 distinct CDR3 sequences, 7.5% to 8.5% appearing once. Findings of the study overall: New T cells are recruited in small numbers by each seasonal influenza vaccination, according to the authors' suggestion.

Per the germline V gene, CDR1 is DFQATT and CDR2 is SNEGSKA (reference sequence). The germline V and J ends were trimmed by 5 bases and 1 base, with 9 bases remaining between them. CDR3 size: 13 residues. The chain couples TRBV20-1 to TRBJ2-1; no clear D gene. The sequenced sample was PBMCs from blood, obtained less than 30 months after vaccination. The origin of this receptor is a man between 50 and 69 years old who received an inactivated influenza vaccine. Here the CDR3 DNA reads TGCAGTGCTGGATCGGGTTCCTACAATGAGCAGTTCTTC. Amino acids: CSAGSGSYNEQFF.